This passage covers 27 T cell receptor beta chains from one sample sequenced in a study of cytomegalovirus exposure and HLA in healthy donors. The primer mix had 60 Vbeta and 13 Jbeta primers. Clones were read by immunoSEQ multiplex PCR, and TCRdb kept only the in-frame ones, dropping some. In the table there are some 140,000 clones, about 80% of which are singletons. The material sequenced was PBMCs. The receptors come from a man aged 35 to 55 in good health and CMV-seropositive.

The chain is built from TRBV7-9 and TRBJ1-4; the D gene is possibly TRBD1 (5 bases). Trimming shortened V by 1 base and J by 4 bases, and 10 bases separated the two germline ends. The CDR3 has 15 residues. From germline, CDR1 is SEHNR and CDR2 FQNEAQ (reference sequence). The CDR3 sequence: CASSLGNRINEKLFF. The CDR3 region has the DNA TGTGCCAGCAGCTTAGGTAACAGGATTAATGAAAAACTGTTTTTT.

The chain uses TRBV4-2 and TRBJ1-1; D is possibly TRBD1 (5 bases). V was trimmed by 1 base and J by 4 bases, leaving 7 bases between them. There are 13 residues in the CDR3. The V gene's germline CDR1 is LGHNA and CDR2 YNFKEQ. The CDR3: CASSQATGTEAFF. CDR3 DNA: TGTGCCAGCAGCCAAGCCACAGGCACTGAAGCTTTCTTT.

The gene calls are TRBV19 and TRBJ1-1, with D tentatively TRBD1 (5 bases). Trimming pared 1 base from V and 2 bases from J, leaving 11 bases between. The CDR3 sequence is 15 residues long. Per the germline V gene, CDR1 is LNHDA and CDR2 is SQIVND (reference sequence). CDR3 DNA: TGTGCCAGTAGTATAGGGTGGCAGGGTAACACTGAAGCTTTCTTT. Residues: CASSIGWQGNTEAFF.

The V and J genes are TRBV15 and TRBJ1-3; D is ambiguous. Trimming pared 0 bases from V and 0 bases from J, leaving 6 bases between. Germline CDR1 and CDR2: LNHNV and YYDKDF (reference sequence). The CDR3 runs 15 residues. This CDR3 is CATSRDRSSGNTIYF. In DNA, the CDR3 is TGTGCCACCAGCAGAGATCGGAGCTCTGGAAACACCATATATTTT.

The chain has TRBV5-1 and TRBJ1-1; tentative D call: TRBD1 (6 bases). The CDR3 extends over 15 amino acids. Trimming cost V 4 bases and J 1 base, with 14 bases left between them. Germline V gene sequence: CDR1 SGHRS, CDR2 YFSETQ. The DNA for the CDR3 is TGCGCCAGCAGCCTAGGGGCAGGGGAGAACACTGAAGCTTTCTTT. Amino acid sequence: CASSLGAGENTEAFF.

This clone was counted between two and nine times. CDR3 DNA: TGTGCCAGCAGCCAAACCAGGGGAGAGACCCAGTACTTC. The encoded protein is CASSQTRGETQYF. V usage is TRBV7-6 and J usage is TRBJ2-5; maybe TRBD1 (6 bases). The germline V gene has CDR1 SGHVS and CDR2 FNYEAQ. V was shortened by 5 bases and J by 4 bases, with 11 bases between the two germline ends. CDR3 length equals 13 residues.

DNA of the CDR3: TGTGCCAGCAGCTGGCTACAGGGATACAATGAGCAGTTCTTC. Translated, it gives CASSWLQGYNEQFF. V is TRBV7-2 and J is TRBJ2-1, with D possibly TRBD1 on 6 matching bases. The CDR3 is made up of 14 amino acids. V was clipped by 4 bases and J by 4 bases, with 11 bases between them. Germline CDR1 SGHTA, CDR2 FQGNSA.

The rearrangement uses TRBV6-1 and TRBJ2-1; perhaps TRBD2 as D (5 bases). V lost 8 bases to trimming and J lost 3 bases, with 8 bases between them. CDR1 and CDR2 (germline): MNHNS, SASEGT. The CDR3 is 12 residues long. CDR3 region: CASGSYYNEQFF. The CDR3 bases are TGTGCCAGCGGGAGTTACTACAATGAGCAGTTCTTC.

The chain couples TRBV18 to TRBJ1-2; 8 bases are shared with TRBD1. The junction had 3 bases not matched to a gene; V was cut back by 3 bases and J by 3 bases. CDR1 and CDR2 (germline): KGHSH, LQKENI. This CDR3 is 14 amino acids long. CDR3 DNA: TGTGCCAGCTCACCCCAGGGGGCTCACTATGGCTACACCTTC. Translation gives CASSPQGAHYGYTF.

The chain's CDR3 is CASSLWGGSTYNEQFF. CDR3 nucleotides: TGTGCCAGCAGTTTATGGGGCGGGAGTACCTACAATGAGCAGTTCTTC. This rearrangement joins TRBV27 to TRBJ2-1; 7 bases fit TRBD2. Trimming took 1 base from V and 2 from J; bases not matched to a gene: 5. This CDR3 is 16 amino acids long. The germline V gene has CDR1 MNHEY and CDR2 SMNVEV (reference sequence).

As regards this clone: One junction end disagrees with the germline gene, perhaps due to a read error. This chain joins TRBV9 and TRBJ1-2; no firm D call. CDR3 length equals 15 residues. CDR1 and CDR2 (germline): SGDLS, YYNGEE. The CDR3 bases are TGTGCCAGCAGCGCCCCGGGGAGAGCTAACTTTGGCTACACCTTC. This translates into CASSAPGRANFGYTF.

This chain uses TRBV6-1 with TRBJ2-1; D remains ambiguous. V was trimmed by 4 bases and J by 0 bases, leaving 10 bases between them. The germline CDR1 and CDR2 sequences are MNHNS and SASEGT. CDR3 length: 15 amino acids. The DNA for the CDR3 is TGTGCCAGCAGTGCCCCGGGTGACTCCTACAATGAGCAGTTCTTC. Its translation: CASSAPGDSYNEQFF.

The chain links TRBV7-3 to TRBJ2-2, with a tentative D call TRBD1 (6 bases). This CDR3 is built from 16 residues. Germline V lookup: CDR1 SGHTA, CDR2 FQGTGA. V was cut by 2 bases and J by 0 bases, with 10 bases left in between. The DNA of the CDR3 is TGTGCCAGCAGCTTAGGGACACTAGCGAACACCGGGGAGCTGTTTTTT. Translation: CASSLGTLANTGELFF.

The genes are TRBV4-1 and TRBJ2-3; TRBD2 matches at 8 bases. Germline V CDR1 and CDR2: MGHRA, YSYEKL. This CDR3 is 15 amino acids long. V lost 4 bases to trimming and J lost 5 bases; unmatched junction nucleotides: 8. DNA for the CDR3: TGCGCCAGCAGCCCCCCGGGACTAGTAGTAGATACGCAGTATTTT. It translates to CASSPPGLVVDTQYF.

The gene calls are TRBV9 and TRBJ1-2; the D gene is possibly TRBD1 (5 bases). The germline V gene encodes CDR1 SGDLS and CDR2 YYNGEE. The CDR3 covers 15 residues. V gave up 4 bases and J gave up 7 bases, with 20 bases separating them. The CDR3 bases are TGTGCCAGCAGCCCGCTTGGGGCACCCTCCTTTGGCTACACCTTC. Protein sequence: CASSPLGAPSFGYTF.

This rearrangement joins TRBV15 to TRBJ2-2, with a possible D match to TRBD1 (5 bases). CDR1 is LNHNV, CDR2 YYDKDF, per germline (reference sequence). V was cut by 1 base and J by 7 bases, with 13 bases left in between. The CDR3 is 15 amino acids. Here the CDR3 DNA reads TGTGCCACCAGCAGAGGAACAGTGGGGCACGGGGAGCTGTTTTTT. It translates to CATSRGTVGHGELFF.

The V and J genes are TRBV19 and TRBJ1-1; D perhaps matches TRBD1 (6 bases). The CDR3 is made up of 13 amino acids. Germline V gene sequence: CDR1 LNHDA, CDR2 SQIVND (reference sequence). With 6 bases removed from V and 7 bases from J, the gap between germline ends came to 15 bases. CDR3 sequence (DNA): TGTGCCAGTAGACCGATTGACAGGTTTGAAGCTTTCTTT. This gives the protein CASRPIDRFEAFF.

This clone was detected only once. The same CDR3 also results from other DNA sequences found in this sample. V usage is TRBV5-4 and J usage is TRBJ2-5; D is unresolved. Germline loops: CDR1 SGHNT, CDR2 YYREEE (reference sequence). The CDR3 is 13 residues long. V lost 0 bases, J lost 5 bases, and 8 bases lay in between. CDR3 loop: CASSLDRQETQYF. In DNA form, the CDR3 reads TGTGCCAGCAGCTTGGACCGCCAGGAGACCCAGTACTTC.

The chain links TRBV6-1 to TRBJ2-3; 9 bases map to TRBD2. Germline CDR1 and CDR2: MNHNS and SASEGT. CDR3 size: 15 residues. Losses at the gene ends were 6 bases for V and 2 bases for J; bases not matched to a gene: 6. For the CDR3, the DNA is TGTGCCAGCAGCAGACTAGCGGACGACACAGATACGCAGTATTTT. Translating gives CASSRLADDTDTQYF.

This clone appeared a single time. The CDR3 bases are TGTGCCAGCATTACATCGGGAGGGCTCTACAATGAGCAGTTCTTC. Translation: CASITSGGLYNEQFF. J is TRBJ2-1 and V is TRBV28, with 8 bases that match TRBD2. Germline trimming cut 7 bases from V and 3 bases from J; bases unmatched to any gene: 8. CDR1 MDHEN and CDR2 SYDVKM come from the germline V gene. The CDR3 length is 15 residues.

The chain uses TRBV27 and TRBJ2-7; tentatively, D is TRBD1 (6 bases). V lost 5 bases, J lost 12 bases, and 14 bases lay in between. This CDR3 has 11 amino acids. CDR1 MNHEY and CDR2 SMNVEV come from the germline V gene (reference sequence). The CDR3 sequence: CASSTDSAPYF. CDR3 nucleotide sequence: TGTGCCAGCAGTACGGACAGCGCCCCGTACTTC.

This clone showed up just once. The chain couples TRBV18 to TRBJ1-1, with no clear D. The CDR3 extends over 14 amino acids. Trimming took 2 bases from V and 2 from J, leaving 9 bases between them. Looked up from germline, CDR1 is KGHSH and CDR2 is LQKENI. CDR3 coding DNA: TGTGCCAGCTCACCAATGGCAGGAAACACTGAAGCTTTCTTT. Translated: CASSPMAGNTEAFF.

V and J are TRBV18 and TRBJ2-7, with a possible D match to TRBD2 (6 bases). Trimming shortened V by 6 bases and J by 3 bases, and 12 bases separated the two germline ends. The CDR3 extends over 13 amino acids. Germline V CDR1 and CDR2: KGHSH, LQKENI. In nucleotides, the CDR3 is TGTGCCAGCTCGACGGGACTCGGCTACGAGCAGTACTTC. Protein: CASSTGLGYEQYF.

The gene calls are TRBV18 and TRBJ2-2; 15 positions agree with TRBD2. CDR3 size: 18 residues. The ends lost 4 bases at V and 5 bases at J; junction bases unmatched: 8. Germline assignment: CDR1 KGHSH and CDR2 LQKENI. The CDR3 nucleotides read TGTGCCAGCTCACGGACTAGCGGGAGGGCCGATTGGACCGGGGAGCTGTTTTTT. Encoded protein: CASSRTSGRADWTGELFF.

DNA of the CDR3: TGCAGCACGGGGTCCTACGAGCAGTACTTC. It yields the protein CSTGSYEQYF. This rearrangement joins TRBV20-1 to TRBJ2-7, with D tentatively TRBD2 (5 bases). The CDR3 has 10 amino acids. CDR1 is DFQATT and CDR2 is SNEGSKA in the germline V gene (reference sequence).

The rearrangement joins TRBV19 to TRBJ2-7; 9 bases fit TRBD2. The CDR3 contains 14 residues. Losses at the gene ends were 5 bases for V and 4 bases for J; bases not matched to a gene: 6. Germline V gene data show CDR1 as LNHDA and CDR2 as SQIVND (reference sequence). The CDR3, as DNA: TGTGCCAGTAGTGGGGGGACTAGCCGGTACGAGCAGTACTTC. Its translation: CASSGGTSRYEQYF.

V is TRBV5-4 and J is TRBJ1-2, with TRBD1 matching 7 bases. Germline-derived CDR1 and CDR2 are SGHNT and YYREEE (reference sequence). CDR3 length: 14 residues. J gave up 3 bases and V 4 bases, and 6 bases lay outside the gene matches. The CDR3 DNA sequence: TGTGCCAGCAGCCCATCGGGACAGCACTATGGCTACACCTTC. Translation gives CASSPSGQHYGYTF.